This record concerns one T cell receptor beta chain sequence. There is no known antigen for this receptor. Base quality data are lacking; no much larger clone is found one base away. This sample was included in a study of T cell responses to AZD1222 COVID-19 vaccine (dated by TCRdb to the early 2020s). In terms of the full investigation: AZD1222 recipients whose second dose came at about 4 weeks and those whose second dose came at about 12 weeks were combined into one group, since spike-specific TCR depth and breadth did not differ between the two schedules. TCR sequencing covered some 250 trial participants: 207 given two doses of AZD1222 and 26 given two doses of MenACWY control vaccine. Trial participants were enrolled by age into 18-55, 56-69 and 70-plus year subgroups, with around 140, 26 and 57 TCR-sequenced participants respectively.

Summary of the overall study and its limitations: Most participants were white British and females outnumbered males, and the authors suggested that clonal diversity may have been underestimated. In the small 56-69-year group, the increase in depth fell short of significance, most likely because of low power. Conclusions about previously exposed vaccinees were limited because only 6 or 7 AZD1222 recipients were SARS-CoV-2 seropositive at baseline. Because no samples from the day 14 peak response were available, repertoires could be characterized only after the peak T cell response. The vaccine-associated CD4 TCRs covered the entire spike protein, and the dominant responses fell in regions 160-218 and 743-854. Reportedly, almost half of the unique spike-specific TCRs recognized epitopes lying outside the regions that are mutated in the B.1.351 and B.1.1.7 variants. A significant rise in spike-specific TCR breadth and depth was observed after two AZD1222 doses relative to day 0 and relative to MenACWY recipients.

Taken with the paper, the label for time point translates to: baseline before first vaccination. Vaccinee samples came from UK trials COV001 and COV002, including a single-blind randomized controlled phase 2/3 trial of AZD1222 (ChAdOx1 nCoV-19) in healthy adults. For TCRbeta chain sequencing, PBMC samples were collected from trial participants at day 0 and at day 28 after the second dose. The CDR3 regions of human TCRbeta chains were subjected to immunosequencing. Turning to the authors' computational methods: TCRs in the repertoires were matched against a reference library of SARS-CoV-2-specific TCRs that had been generated with the MIRA antigen-specificity platform. Breadth was defined as the fraction of unique TCRs that were SARS-CoV-2-associated, and depth was defined as the fraction of total T cells that were SARS-CoV-2-associated. Using the MIRA data, each spike-specific TCR was mapped to the spike region that the TCR reacts to and placed in a CD4 or CD8 class. Log10-transformed breadth and depth values were compared by one-way ANOVA with Sidak's multiple comparisons tests. As stored in TCRdb, this immuneACCESS dataset retains in-frame rearrangements with V and J assigned. A fraction of the clones does not appear; measured against another copy, unresolved V genes explain less than half of the discrepancy, and the remainder lacks a known reason. Clone size and the V and J calls come from that table; the DNA yielded D and trimming. The sample data list 150,000 to 200,000 clones, and around 93% of these were observed just once. The ten largest clonotypes hold approximately 2% of the sample.

Sample: peripheral blood, taken on day 0 of AZD1222 vaccination. This sequence was found in an adult in good health.

The nucleotides are TGTGCCAGCAGCTTAACACCCAGGGGAAGAGGCTACACCTTC. Protein translation: CASSLTPRGRGYTF. In this chain, TRBV7-8 is recombined with TRBJ1-2, with TRBD1 tentatively as D gene (6 bases match). V lost 2 bases and J lost 8 bases; the stretch between them is 15 bases long. The CDR3, from cysteine to phenylalanine, totals 14 residues. The kept DNA is CDR3 alone, 42 bases in frame from the first base. The germline V gene specifies SGHVS as CDR1 and FQNEAQ as CDR2.